One and the same sample provided the 16 T cell receptor beta chains below, sequenced in a study of shared clonotypes between healthy human individuals. Clones were read by immunoSEQ multiplex PCR, and TCRdb kept only the in-frame ones, dropping some. The data show roughly 2 million clones, with 90% to 95% seen just once and around 0.13% held by the top ten. Source material: naive CD4+ T cells sorted from blood. Indicated subset: CD45RA+ positively selected. The receptors were sampled from a man between 18 and 29 years old in good health.

A word on this clone: The junction departs from the called germline gene at one end, perhaps through a read error. J is TRBJ2-2 and V is TRBV7-7; TRBD2 aligns across 10 bases. This CDR3 is built from 16 residues. Germline CDR1 is SSHAT and CDR2 is FNYEAQ (reference sequence). The DNA of the CDR3 is TGTGCTAGCAGCCTTACAGCGGGAGGGCAGACCGGGGAGCTGTTTTTT. It is translated as CASSLTAGGQTGELFF.

In nucleotides, the CDR3 is TGTGCCTGGAATATGGCGGCCCGCTACAATGAGCAGTTCTTC. Translation: CAWNMAARYNEQFF. The genes are TRBV30 and TRBJ2-1; D is uncertain. Trimming removed 4 bases from V and 3 bases from J, with 13 bases in between. The germline CDR1 and CDR2 sequences are GTSNPN and SVGIG (reference sequence). The CDR3 spans 14 residues.

V usage is TRBV2 and J usage is TRBJ1-1, with no clear D. Trimming took 2 bases from V and 3 from J, leaving 13 bases between them. The CDR3 loop spans 15 amino acids. The germline V gene has CDR1 SNHLY and CDR2 FYNNEI. CDR3 region: CASSELPRPDTEAFF. CDR3 DNA sequence: TGTGCCAGCAGTGAATTGCCCCGGCCCGACACTGAAGCTTTCTTT.

The chain couples TRBV28 to TRBJ1-1; D gene uncertain. Germline assignment: CDR1 MDHEN and CDR2 SYDVKM. Deletions cut 7 bases from V and 1 base from J, with 13 bases between. The CDR3 totals 14 residues. The CDR3 DNA reads TGTGCCAGCACCAGGTCGCAGAAGAACACTGAAGCTTTCTTT. Its translation: CASTRSQKNTEAFF.

This chain uses TRBV7-9 with TRBJ1-1; 7 bases fit TRBD1. Trimming took 2 bases from V and 9 from J; bases not matched to a gene: 6. This CDR3 region has 13 residues. The germline CDR1 and CDR2 sequences are SEHNR and FQNEAQ (reference sequence). The CDR3 sequence is CASSLSGTDKAFF. CDR3 nucleotide sequence: TGTGCCAGCAGCTTATCCGGGACAGACAAAGCTTTCTTT.

V gene TRBV10-3 combines with J gene TRBJ2-2, with D unclear. V lost 0 bases and J lost 2, with 4 bases in between. The CDR3 has 14 residues. Germline V CDR1 and CDR2: ENHRY, SYGVKD. CDR3 DNA: TGTGCCATCAGTGAGTCTAGCAACACCGGGGAGCTGTTTTTT. Translation: CAISESSNTGELFF.

This chain links TRBV28 with TRBJ2-1; D gene uncertain. The CDR3 has 13 residues. CDR1 is MDHEN, CDR2 SYDVKM, per germline. The V gene lost 7 bases and the J gene lost 4 bases, with 11 bases spanning the gap. CDR3 residues: CASKDRMYNEQFF. Here the CDR3 DNA reads TGTGCCAGCAAGGATCGGATGTACAATGAGCAGTTCTTC.

This rearrangement joins TRBV11-2 to TRBJ2-5, with D possibly TRBD1 on 5 matching bases. CDR1 and CDR2 (germline): SGHAT, FQNNGV. This CDR3 contains 13 residues. V was pared by 3 bases and J by 4 bases, with 9 bases between. The CDR3 is CASSFGARETQYF. CDR3 DNA: TGTGCCAGCAGCTTTGGGGCGAGAGAGACCCAGTACTTC.

V is TRBV19 and J is TRBJ2-7; maybe TRBD1 (6 bases). There are 17 residues in the CDR3. V was cut by 5 bases and J by 6 bases, with 26 bases left in between. CDR1 LNHDA and CDR2 SQIVND come from the germline V gene (reference sequence). For the CDR3, the DNA is TGTGCCAGTAGTGGGGGACCACAGGGTGGAATCCCCTTCGAGCAGTACTTC. This encodes CASSGGPQGGIPFEQYF.

CDR3 in amino acids: CSARDHPGYTF. The CDR3 nucleotides are TGCAGTGCTAGAGATCATCCTGGCTACACCTTC. This chain connects TRBV20-1 to TRBJ1-2; no definite D call. Trimming shortened V by 0 bases and J by 7 bases, and 6 bases separated the two germline ends. This CDR3 has 11 residues. Germline V CDR1 and CDR2: DFQATT, SNEGSKA (reference sequence).

The chain carries TRBV10-3 and TRBJ1-4, with D tentatively TRBD1 (6 bases). The CDR3 is made up of 15 amino acids. The germline V gene encodes CDR1 ENHRY and CDR2 SYGVKD. The V end lost 4 bases, the J end lost 7 bases, and 16 bases lay between the germline ends. CDR3 residues: CAISGEGGFGEKLFF. CDR3 in DNA: TGTGCCATCAGTGGGGAAGGGGGGTTCGGTGAAAAACTGTTTTTT.

The chain carries TRBV5-4 and TRBJ1-1; D is uncertain. CDR1 SGHNT and CDR2 YYREEE come from the germline V gene (reference sequence). There are 14 residues in the CDR3. The V and J ends lost 4 bases and 0 bases respectively, with 10 bases between them. The CDR3 spells CASSEASLNTEAFF. DNA for the CDR3: TGTGCCAGCAGCGAGGCCTCCCTGAACACTGAAGCTTTCTTT.

The chain joins TRBV18 to TRBJ2-5, with TRBD1 matching 8 bases. Germline V gene lookup returns CDR1 KGHSH and CDR2 LQKENI. The CDR3 spans 13 residues. Trimming removed 6 bases from V and 4 bases from J; junction bases left unmatched: 4. CDR3 amino acids: CASSSGQGETQYF. The DNA for the CDR3 is TGTGCCAGCTCGAGTGGACAGGGAGAGACCCAGTACTTC.

The chain uses TRBV6-1 and TRBJ2-2, with a tentative D call TRBD2 (5 bases). Looked up from germline, CDR1 is MNHNS and CDR2 is SASEGT. Deletions cut 5 bases from V and 0 bases from J, with 10 bases between. The CDR3 extends over 15 amino acids. The CDR3 here is CASSRETSNTGELFF. The CDR3 nucleotides are TGTGCCAGCAGTAGGGAGACTTCGAACACCGGGGAGCTGTTTTTT.

J is TRBJ1-2 and V is TRBV28, with TRBD1 identical over 8 bases. The germline V gene encodes CDR1 MDHEN and CDR2 SYDVKM. V was pared by 5 bases and J by 2 bases, with 10 bases of the junction left unmatched. The CDR3 is 16 amino acids. The CDR3 region has the DNA TGTGCCAGCAGTCGGACAGGGATATTAAAGAACTATGGCTACACCTTC. Translated: CASSRTGILKNYGYTF.

J is TRBJ2-2 and V is TRBV10-3; 8 bases are shared with TRBD2. CDR1 is ENHRY, CDR2 SYGVKD, per germline. J lost 6 bases, V lost 5 bases, and 11 bases had no gene match. The length of the CDR3 is 16 residues. This CDR3 is CAISKSTGLEAGELFF. In nucleotides, the CDR3 is TGTGCCATCAGTAAATCAACGGGACTAGAAGCCGGGGAGCTGTTTTTT.